This is a list of T cell receptor beta chains from one sample in a study of patients and donors after allogeneic stem cell transplantation. TCRdb independently ran MiXCR on the RT-PCR reads; one entry per CDR3 protein. Among about 960,000 distinct CDR3 sequences listed, around 17% were seen once. The material sequenced was blood, either unsorted or a sorted T cell fraction (not recorded which). The receptors shown here come from a human donor who was either an allogeneic HSCT recipient or a stem cell or donor lymphocyte infusion donor (not recorded which). It is not recorded whose cells these are; they may come from a transplant donor. Each CDR3 is given with its conserved first and last residue. Each record gives: J gene, D gene, clone size, V gene, CDR3 protein, CDR3 DNA. D genes are given only for firm matches. The size field is filled for only some rows; it gives once, few, many or a size class.

>TRBJ2-5|.|.|TRBV7-3
CASSLRSQETQYF
TGTGCCAGCAGCTTACGAAGTCAAGAGACCCAGTACTTC
>TRBJ2-5|.|.|TRBV11-2
CASSPTAQETQYF
TGTGCCAGCAGCCCGACAGCCCAAGAGACCCAGTACTTC
>TRBJ1-1|TRBD1|few|TRBV28
CASSLTGTGPEAFF
TGTGCCAGCAGTTTAACCGGGACAGGGCCTGAAGCTTTCTTT
>TRBJ1-2|.|many|TRBV12-3/TRBV12-4
CASSLRGGYTF
TGTGCCAGCAGCTTGAGGGGTGGCTACACCTTC
>TRBJ2-1|TRBD1|.|TRBV7-2
CASSLGWRDRGDEQFF
TGTGCCAGCAGCTTAGGTTGGCGGGACAGGGGCGATGAGCAGTTCTTC
>TRBJ1-1|TRBD1|.|TRBV5-4
CASSFWDRFSEAFF
TGTGCCAGCAGCTTCTGGGACAGATTCTCTGAAGCTTTCTTT
>TRBJ1-6|TRBD1|few|TRBV9
CASSADRSNSPLHF
TGTGCCAGCAGTGCGGACAGGAGCAATTCACCCCTCCACTTT
>TRBJ2-2|.|many|TRBV29-1
CSAGNGASGELFF
TGCAGCGCCGGAAACGGCGCATCCGGGGAGCTGTTTTTT
>TRBJ2-5|TRBD1|.|TRBV12-3/TRBV12-4
CASRHTGGMMETQYF
TGTGCCAGCAGGCATACAGGGGGTATGATGGAGACCCAGTACTTC
>TRBJ1-2|.|few|TRBV6-5
CASSYSRAENYGYTF
TGTGCCAGCAGTTACTCGAGGGCGGAGAACTATGGCTACACCTTC
>TRBJ2-5|TRBD1|few|TRBV12-3/TRBV12-4
CASTTDRGGTQYF
TGTGCCAGCACAACGGACAGGGGAGGGACCCAGTACTTC
>TRBJ2-1|TRBD1|few|TRBV9
CASSGLRTGEQFF
TGTGCCAGCAGCGGGCTAAGGACAGGGGAGCAGTTCTTC
>TRBJ2-1|TRBD2|few|TRBV12-3/TRBV12-4
CASSEAGATYNEQFF
TGTGCCAGCAGCGAAGCGGGAGCTACCTACAATGAGCAGTTCTTC
>TRBJ2-3|TRBD2|.|TRBV9
CASGGGGMVHF
TGTGCCAGCGGCGGGGGGGGTATGGTCCATTTT
>TRBJ2-7|TRBD2|few|TRBV5-1
CASSFGLAREQYF
TGCGCCAGCAGCTTCGGACTAGCGCGTGAGCAGTACTTC
>TRBJ1-2|TRBD1|few|TRBV4-3
CASSQDGTGYGGYTF
TGCGCCAGCAGCCAAGACGGGACAGGGTACGGTGGCTACACCTTC
>TRBJ2-7|TRBD2|once|TRBV20-1
CSARDLTSFYEQYF
TGCAGTGCTAGAGATCTGACTAGCTTCTACGAGCAGTACTTC
>TRBJ2-2|TRBD2|.|TRBV7-3
CASTVLAGATGELFF
TGTGCCAGCACCGTACTAGCGGGCGCAACCGGGGAGCTGTTTTTT
>TRBJ1-4|.|many|TRBV27
CASSIKRSNEKLFF
TGTGCCAGCAGTATAAAGAGGTCTAATGAAAAACTGTTTTTT
>TRBJ1-2|TRBD1|.|TRBV5-1
CASSLGRAPSGTGVSF
TGCGCCAGCAGCTTGGGACGGGCCCCCTCCGGGACAGGGGTTTCCTTC
>TRBJ1-2|TRBD1|few|TRBV5-1
CASSPGQGVSGYTF
TGCGCCAGCAGCCCGGGACAGGGGGTCTCTGGCTACACCTTC
>TRBJ2-3|TRBD1|.|TRBV24-1
CATSDLTGDKDTQYF
TGTGCCACCAGTGATCTAACAGGGGATAAAGATACGCAGTATTTT
>TRBJ2-3|TRBD1|few|TRBV29-1
CSGGTVRSTDTQYF
TGCAGCGGTGGGACAGTTAGGAGCACAGATACGCAGTATTTT
>TRBJ2-2|TRBD1|few|TRBV5-1
CASSLKGQGAGELFF
TGCGCCAGCAGCTTAAAGGGACAGGGTGCCGGGGAGCTGTTTTTT
>TRBJ1-5|.|many|TRBV9
CASSAGPIQGFNQPQHF
TGTGCCAGCAGCGCCGGCCCTATTCAGGGGTTTAATCAGCCCCAGCATTTT
>TRBJ2-5|.|few|TRBV12-3/TRBV12-4
CASSVAPPQETQYF
TGTGCCAGCAGTGTGGCGCCCCCCCAAGAGACCCAGTACTTC
>TRBJ1-3|TRBD1|few|TRBV5-6
CASSLAGQATGNTIYF
TGTGCCAGCAGCTTGGCGGGACAGGCTACTGGAAACACCATATATTTT
>TRBJ2-5|.|.|TRBV7-3
CASSPRGGGTQYF
TGTGCCAGCAGCCCCAGGGGGGGTGGAACCCAGTACTTC
>TRBJ2-5|TRBD2|few|TRBV7-2
CASSLSSGGALVTQYF
TGTGCCAGCAGCCTATCTAGCGGGGGGGCCCTCGTGACCCAGTACTTC
>TRBJ1-1|TRBD1|.|TRBV29-1
CSVTQNSGTGLFKAFF
TGCAGCGTTACCCAAAACTCCGGGACAGGACTGTTCAAAGCTTTCTTT
>TRBJ1-1|.|.|TRBV7-3
CASSLGSWGVGTEAFF
TGTGCCAGCAGCTTAGGAAGTTGGGGGGTTGGCACTGAAGCTTTCTTT
>TRBJ1-5|.|.|TRBV29-1
CSAVAGGNQPQHF
TGCAGCGCCGTTGCAGGGGGCAATCAGCCCCAGCATTTT
>TRBJ1-2|TRBD1|few|TRBV29-1
CSVEDAGGSGYTF
TGCAGCGTTGAAGATGCAGGGGGCTCTGGCTACACCTTC
>TRBJ1-5|.|few|TRBV27
CASSFSENQPQHF
TGTGCCAGCAGTTTTAGTGAGAATCAGCCCCAGCATTTT
>TRBJ2-2|.|.|TRBV6-4
CASSGRVGTGELFF
TGTGCCAGCAGTGGCCGGGTCGGCACCGGGGAGCTGTTTTTT
>TRBJ1-4|.|few|TRBV4-2
CASSQVRKGINEKLFF
TGTGCCAGCAGCCAAGTGCGAAAGGGAATCAATGAAAAACTGTTTTTT
>TRBJ1-1|.|few|TRBV20-1
CSASPPDEGLFF
TGCAGTGCTAGCCCTCCCGACGAGGGGTTATTCTTT
>TRBJ2-1|TRBD2|few|TRBV24-1
CATSGFRGAGGNEQFF
TGTGCCACCAGTGGGTTTCGAGGAGCGGGAGGCAATGAGCAGTTCTTC
>TRBJ2-1|.|.|TRBV5-4
CASSVDRGEQFF
TGTGCCAGCAGCGTCGACAGAGGTGAGCAGTTCTTC
>TRBJ1-2|.|.|TRBV11-3
CASSYQSGSLDYGYTF
TGTGCCAGCAGCTACCAGAGTGGCAGCCTAGACTATGGCTACACCTTC
>TRBJ2-3|TRBD2|many|TRBV11-1
CASSLSGGAGDTQYF
TGTGCCAGCAGCCTTAGCGGGGGGGCTGGAGATACGCAGTATTTT
>TRBJ2-7|TRBD1|.|TRBV10-3
CATQGQGVDEQYF
TGTGCCACACAGGGACAGGGTGTGGACGAGCAGTACTTC
>TRBJ2-5|TRBD1|.|TRBV14
CASSQRTGGMETQYF
TGTGCCAGCAGCCAACGGACAGGGGGCATGGAGACCCAGTACTTC
>TRBJ2-1|TRBD2|.|TRBV20-1
CSALGTSGSIEQFF
TGCAGTGCACTCGGGACTAGCGGGAGCATTGAGCAGTTCTTC
>TRBJ2-2|TRBD1|few|TRBV20-1
CSARGQGAGTGELFF
TGCAGTGCTAGGGGACAGGGGGCTGGGACCGGGGAGCTGTTTTTT
>TRBJ2-4|TRBD2|.|TRBV5-1
CASSPGTSGTLRGKNIQYF
TGCGCCAGCAGCCCCGGGACTAGCGGGACCCTAAGGGGCAAAAACATTCAGTACTTC
>TRBJ1-6|.|few|TRBV20-1
CSARGSPGLRNSPLHF
TGCAGTGCTAGAGGGTCCCCGGGTTTGAGGAATTCACCCCTCCACTTT
>TRBJ2-3|.|few|TRBV5-1
CASSLGVASTSTDTQYF
TGCGCCAGCAGCTTGGGAGTAGCGTCAACTAGCACAGATACGCAGTATTTT
>TRBJ2-7|TRBD1|few|TRBV5-1
CASRPGQLTYEQYF
TGCGCCAGCAGACCGGGACAGCTTACCTACGAGCAGTACTTC
>TRBJ1-1|TRBD1|.|TRBV7-8
CASSPLSTGGTEAFF
TGTGCCAGCAGCCCGCTATCGACAGGGGGAACTGAAGCTTTCTTT
>TRBJ1-1|.|.|TRBV7-3
CASSLTMGVNTEAFF
TGTGCCAGCAGCTTAACGATGGGGGTGAACACTGAAGCTTTCTTT